Listed here is a single T cell receptor (beta chain). Germline V lookup: CDR1 KGHDR, CDR2 SFDVKD. CDR3 length: 14 residues. V was pared by 5 bases and J by 1 base, with 2 bases of the junction left unmatched. This specimen belongs to a study of blood T cell repertoires in COVID-19. As for the study in general: PBMCs, B-cell-depleted T cells, or T cells were the source of the cDNA or gDNA that made up the material.

Original data processing: Amplification of reference gene primers was used by the study to estimate nucleated cell counts. TCRdb keeps only in-frame clones here, not all; method: immunoSEQ multiplex PCR. D and trimming were read from the DNA, whereas the V and J calls and clone size are those reported in that table. Among about 120,000 clones listed, 87% were seen once. The chain couples TRBV24-1 to TRBJ2-3; TRBD1 agrees at 7 bases. The source is a woman between 45 and 65 years old with acute or convalescent COVID-19. The sequenced material came from peripheral blood. The CDR3 spells CATSGTGRTDTQYF. The CDR3 bases are TGTGCCACCAGTGGGACAGGTCGCACAGATACGCAGTATTTT.